This passage covers 29 T cell receptor beta chains from one sample sequenced in a study of shared T cell receptors in the human thymus. Assay: immunoSEQ multiplex PCR; the TCRdb copy retains only in-frame clones and omits some. This sample has roughly 550,000 clones, with about 80% found just once. The data also belong to a second study, concerning human thymus T cells.

Sample: thymocytes. These receptors were taken from a boy younger than two with a congenital heart defect.

The chain joins TRBV5-6 to TRBJ2-3, with 7 bases identical to TRBD1. There are 15 residues in the CDR3. The germline V gene encodes CDR1 SGHDT and CDR2 YYEEEE. V lost 6 bases to trimming and J lost 2 bases; unmatched junction nucleotides: 9. The CDR3 reads CASTIRDRYTDTQYF. The DNA for the CDR3 is TGTGCCAGCACTATCCGGGACAGATACACAGATACGCAGTATTTT.

V usage is TRBV14 and J usage is TRBJ2-7, with TRBD2 identical over 10 bases. The germline CDR1 and CDR2 sequences are SGHDN and FVKESK. The CDR3 has 17 amino acids. J gave up 4 bases and V 3 bases, and 12 bases lay outside the gene matches. The CDR3 reads CASSHPGAGGPGYEQYF. The CDR3 nucleotides read TGTGCCAGCAGCCACCCGGGAGCGGGAGGGCCGGGATACGAGCAGTACTTC. The whole variable domain, filled in from reference TRBV14 and TRBJ2-7, reads EAGVTQFPSHSVIEKGQTVTLRCDPISGHDNLYWYRRVMGKEIKFLLHFVKESKQDESGMPNNRFLAERTGGTYSTLKVQPAELEDSGVYFCASSHPGAGGPGYEQYFGPGTRLTVT.

The chain links TRBV15 to TRBJ2-7; D not resolved. The germline gives CDR1 LNHNV, CDR2 YYDKDF (reference sequence). Trimming removed 1 base at V and 4 bases at J, with 8 bases between. CDR3 length equals 13 residues. This CDR3 reads CATSRGREYEQYF. Here the CDR3 DNA reads TGTGCCACCAGCAGAGGTAGAGAGTACGAGCAGTACTTC.

V gene TRBV5-1 combines with J gene TRBJ2-1; 9 bases are a match to TRBD2. This CDR3 is 17 amino acids long. Germline V lookup: CDR1 SGHRS, CDR2 YFSETQ. After removal of 4 bases from V and 8 bases from J, the junction contained 16 bases not matched to a gene. The CDR3 DNA reads as TGCGCCAGCAGCCAAACGACGCCCAGCGGGGGGAACCATGAGCAGTTCTTC. Residues: CASSQTTPSGGNHEQFF.

The chain joins TRBV9 to TRBJ2-4; 12 nucleotides match TRBD1. Germline CDR1 SGDLS, CDR2 YYNGEE. V shed 0 bases and J 8 bases; nucleotides not matched to a gene: 3. This CDR3 is built from 15 residues. CDR3 in DNA: TGTGCCAGCAGCGTAGCAGGGACAGGGGGCGACATTCAGTACTTC. Encoded protein: CASSVAGTGGDIQYF. The variable domain in full, with the rest retrieved from reference TRBV9 and TRBJ2-4, is DSGVTQTPKHLITATGQRVTLRCSPRSGDLSVYWYQQSLDQGLQFLIQYYNGEERAKGNILERFSAQQFPDLHSELNLSSLELGDSALYFCASSVAGTGGDIQYFGAGTRLSVL.

Regarding this clone: The sample contains more than one DNA sequence encoding this CDR3. The gene calls are TRBV7-2 and TRBJ1-4; D possibly corresponds to TRBD1 (5 bases). This CDR3 comprises 13 residues. Germline values: CDR1 SGHTA, CDR2 FQGNSA. V shed 1 base and J shed 8 bases, with 8 bases lying between them. For the CDR3, the DNA is TGTGCCAGCAGCTTAGGTCGGGGGGAAAAACTGTTTTTT. It yields the protein CASSLGRGEKLFF. The whole variable domain, filled in from reference TRBV7-2 and TRBJ1-4, reads GAGVSQSPSNKVTEKGKDVELRCDPISGHTALYWYRQSLGQGLEFLIYFQGNSAPDKSGLPSDRFSAERTGGSVSTLTIQRTQQEDSAVYLCASSLGRGEKLFFGSGTQLSVL.

The rearrangement uses TRBV13 and TRBJ2-1; TRBD2 agrees at 11 bases. The germline CDR1 and CDR2 sequences are PRHDT and FYEKMQ (reference sequence). The CDR3 consists of 17 residues. The ends lost 7 bases at V and 5 bases at J; junction bases unmatched: 13. The CDR3 protein is CASTETAGLAANNEQFF. In nucleotides, the CDR3 is TGTGCCAGCACCGAGACCGCGGGACTAGCGGCTAACAATGAGCAGTTCTTC.

The rearrangement uses TRBV27 and TRBJ2-3, with D perhaps matching TRBD1 (6 bases). Germline CDR1 is MNHEY and CDR2 is SMNVEV (reference sequence). The CDR3 contains 14 residues. The V end lost 5 bases, the J end lost 4 bases, and 13 bases lay between the germline ends. DNA for the CDR3: TGTGCCAGCAGTCCCTCGACAGGCCCAGATACGCAGTATTTT. Protein: CASSPSTGPDTQYF.

The chain has TRBV25-1 and TRBJ2-7; 10 nucleotides match TRBD1. V lost 6 bases and J lost 6; bases outside the gene matches: 8. The CDR3 is 14 amino acids. Germline CDR1 and CDR2: MGHDK and SYGVNS. This CDR3 is CASRPGQGSLEQYF. In DNA form, the CDR3 reads TGTGCCAGCAGGCCGGGACAGGGGTCACTCGAGCAGTACTTC.

V gene TRBV28 combines with J gene TRBJ1-5; 8 bases match TRBD1. J lost 4 bases, V lost 6 bases, and 14 bases had no gene match. This CDR3 contains 17 residues. Germline-derived CDR1 and CDR2 are MDHEN and SYDVKM. The CDR3 nucleotides are TGTGCCAGCAGCCTAAGCCCGGACAGGGCGGGAAATCAGCCCCAGCATTTT. Protein product: CASSLSPDRAGNQPQHF.

The table lists this clone with a few counts. The chain employs TRBV5-8 and TRBJ2-2; the match to TRBD2 covers 7 bases. V dropped 0 bases and J dropped 1; count of bases not matched to a gene: 3. Per the germline V gene, CDR1 is SGHTS and CDR2 is YDEGEE. This CDR3 contains 16 residues. The CDR3 region is CASSLGSSGNTGELFF. The CDR3 nucleotides read TGTGCCAGCAGCTTGGGTTCTAGCGGGAACACCGGGGAGCTGTTTTTT.

The genes are TRBV6-6 and TRBJ2-7, with 11 bases aligning to TRBD2. The V segment lost 6 bases and the J segment 2 bases; nucleotides outside the gene matches: 9. From germline, CDR1 is MNHNY and CDR2 SVGAGI (reference sequence). The CDR3 is made up of 16 amino acids. CDR3 nucleotides: TGTGCCAGCAGGGGGTTTAGCGGGAGGGTTGCCTACGAGCAGTACTTC. This translates into CASRGFSGRVAYEQYF.

In this sample, this clone turned up a few times. This sequence joins TRBV5-6 and TRBJ1-1; the D gene is possibly TRBD1 (6 bases). V was cut by 1 base and J by 11 bases, with 15 bases left in between. The CDR3 has 13 residues. CDR1 and CDR2 (germline): SGHDT, YYEEEE. The CDR3 DNA is TGTGCCAGCAGCTTGCGCAACAGGGTCCGGGCTTTCTTT. This codes for CASSLRNRVRAFF.

The V call is TRBV9, the J call TRBJ1-2, with D possibly being TRBD1 (6 bases). With 0 bases removed from V and 2 bases from J, the gap between germline ends came to 17 bases. The CDR3 totals 17 residues. Germline lookup yields CDR1 SGDLS and CDR2 YYNGEE. The CDR3 reads CASSVDSYSDSNYGYTF. The CDR3, as DNA: TGTGCCAGCAGCGTAGATTCGTATTCGGACAGCAACTATGGCTACACCTTC.

The chain uses TRBV27 and TRBJ2-2; D perhaps matches TRBD1 (6 bases). Trimming shortened V by 5 bases and J by 7 bases, and 20 bases separated the two germline ends. Germline-derived CDR1 and CDR2 are MNHEY and SMNVEV (reference sequence). This CDR3 comprises 16 residues. For the CDR3, the DNA is TGTGCCAGCAGTCTCCGAGGGACACCATGGGACGGGGAGCTGTTTTTT. This codes for CASSLRGTPWDGELFF.

This clone occurred a few times. The V gene is TRBV13, the J gene TRBJ1-1, with 11 bases that match TRBD1. J lost 3 bases, V lost 5 bases, and 5 bases had no gene match. This CDR3 spans 15 amino acids. The germline V gene encodes CDR1 PRHDT and CDR2 FYEKMQ (reference sequence). The CDR3 coding sequence is TGTGCCAGCAGCCCAGGACAGGGGGCGGACACTGAAGCTTTCTTT. This encodes CASSPGQGADTEAFF. The full variable domain, its missing parts supplied by reference TRBV13 and TRBJ1-1, is AAGVIQSPRHLIKEKRETATLKCYPIPRHDTVYWYQQGPGQDPQFLISFYEKMQSDKGSIPDRFSAQQFSDYHSELNMSSLELGDSALYFCASSPGQGADTEAFFGQGTRLTVV.

J is TRBJ2-7 and V is TRBV5-1; 7 bases fit TRBD2. CDR3 length: 15 residues. The junction had 9 bases not matched to a gene; V was cut back by 1 base and J by 5 bases. Germline V CDR1 and CDR2: SGHRS, YFSETQ. CDR3 DNA sequence: TGCGCCAGCAGCTTGCGGGAGGCCGGTTACCACGAGCAGTACTTC. This sequence encodes CASSLREAGYHEQYF.

CDR3 sequence: CASSQGGEHVLRTDTQYF. The CDR3 DNA sequence: TGCGCCAGCAGCCAAGGGGGGGAGCACGTCCTTCGCACAGATACGCAGTATTTT. This chain joins TRBV4-1 and TRBJ2-3, with a weak D call TRBD2 (6 bases). Trimming cost V 1 base and J 1 base, with 18 bases left between them. CDR3 length equals 18 residues. The germline gives CDR1 MGHRA, CDR2 YSYEKL.

The V and J genes are TRBV28 and TRBJ2-3; 8 bases are a match to TRBD2. The CDR3 contains 17 residues. Germline assignment: CDR1 MDHEN and CDR2 SYDVKM. V was pared by 3 bases and J by 1 base, with 9 bases of the junction left unmatched. The DNA of the CDR3 is TGTGCCAGCAGTTTTAGCTTGGCGGGAGGATGCACAGATACGCAGTATTTT. Its protein is CASSFSLAGGCTDTQYF. Combining the CDR3 with reference TRBV28 and TRBJ2-3 gives the whole variable domain DVKVTQSSRYLVKRTGEKVFLECVQDMDHENMFWYRQDPGLGLRLIYFSYDVKMKEKGDIPEGYSVSREKKERFSLILESASTNQTSMYLCASSFSLAGGCTDTQYFGPGTRLTVL.

The J gene is TRBJ2-3, the V gene TRBV9; D not certain. CDR3 length: 16 amino acids. Germline values: CDR1 SGDLS, CDR2 YYNGEE. Trimming stripped 0 bases from V and 0 bases from J, with 11 bases between. As DNA, the CDR3 is TGTGCCAGCAGCGTAGATGTCTTCCCTAGCACAGATACGCAGTATTTT. This gives the protein CASSVDVFPSTDTQYF.

This chain connects TRBV11-2 to TRBJ1-2, with TRBD1 identical over 9 bases. J was trimmed by 4 bases and V by 2 bases; bases with no gene match: 11. CDR1 is SGHAT and CDR2 is FQNNGV in the germline V gene. This CDR3 is 17 amino acids long. This chain's CDR3 is CASSLKGRTGAPYGYTF. The CDR3 nucleotides are TGTGCCAGCAGCTTAAAAGGGCGGACAGGGGCTCCCTATGGCTACACCTTC.

The V and J genes are TRBV4-3 and TRBJ2-3; D may be TRBD2 (5 bases). This CDR3 spans 17 amino acids. CDR1 is LGHNA, CDR2 YSLEER, per germline. Trimming took 1 base from V and 3 from J, leaving 17 bases between them. In DNA form, the CDR3 reads TGCGCCAGCAGCCAAGCTTCCAGAGCCCCGGGGACAGATACGCAGTATTTT. Translated, it gives CASSQASRAPGTDTQYF.

This clone came up a few times. This chain connects TRBV25-1 to TRBJ2-1, with 12 bases matching TRBD2. Trimming removed 1 base from V and 0 bases from J; junction bases left unmatched: 4. Germline CDR1 is MGHDK and CDR2 is SYGVNS. The CDR3 spans 18 residues. The CDR3 DNA reads as TGTGCCAGCAGTGAATTTGCGGGACTAGCGGGCTCCTACAATGAGCAGTTCTTC. Protein sequence: CASSEFAGLAGSYNEQFF.

V usage is TRBV5-4 and J usage is TRBJ2-1; 8 nucleotides match TRBD2. Germline V CDR1 and CDR2: SGHNT, YYREEE (reference sequence). The CDR3 is 15 residues long. Unmatched junction bases numbered 12, after V lost 7 bases and J lost 6 bases. The CDR3 is CASRPIAGQSNEQFF. The CDR3 DNA reads TGTGCCAGCCGGCCTATAGCGGGGCAATCCAATGAGCAGTTCTTC.

The chain joins TRBV7-6 to TRBJ1-2; tentatively, D is TRBD1 (6 bases). Trimming took 4 bases from V and 6 from J, leaving 18 bases between them. The CDR3 contains 15 residues. Germline V gives CDR1 SGHVS, CDR2 FNYEAQ. The CDR3 spells CASSSSRAGGDGYTF. CDR3 bases: TGTGCCAGCAGCTCATCGAGGGCTGGGGGCGATGGCTACACCTTC.

The gene calls are TRBV2 and TRBJ2-7; D is ambiguous. V gave up 2 bases and J gave up 2 bases, with 13 bases separating them. CDR1 is SNHLY, CDR2 FYNNEI, per germline. This CDR3 has 15 residues. The CDR3 protein is CASSEKVALAYEQYF. DNA of the CDR3: TGTGCCAGCAGTGAAAAGGTAGCTCTGGCCTACGAGCAGTACTTC.

This chain connects TRBV4-3 to TRBJ2-3, with 11 bases aligning to TRBD2. This CDR3 is built from 18 residues. The trim removed 3 bases at V and 2 bases at J, leaving 10 bases unmatched. Germline V CDR1 and CDR2: LGHNA, YSLEER. The CDR3 coding sequence is TGCGCCAGCAGCCACAACTTTGGACTAGCGGGCCCCACAGATACGCAGTATTTT. It is translated as CASSHNFGLAGPTDTQYF.

The chain uses TRBV19 and TRBJ2-4; D might be TRBD1 (5 bases). Between the trimmed V and J ends, which lost 3 bases and 0 bases, there was a span of 9 bases. Germline loops: CDR1 LNHDA, CDR2 SQIVND (reference sequence). The length of the CDR3 is 15 residues. The CDR3 protein is CASSITGLAKNIQYF. The CDR3 DNA is TGTGCCAGTAGTATTACAGGTCTAGCCAAAAACATTCAGTACTTC.

The genes are TRBV27 and TRBJ2-4, with 10 bases matching TRBD2. The CDR3 extends over 17 amino acids. With 3 bases clipped from V and 6 bases from J, the junction kept 11 bases outside the gene matches. Germline lookup yields CDR1 MNHEY and CDR2 SMNVEV (reference sequence). The CDR3 spells CASSLIPASGRRNIQYF. For the CDR3, the DNA is TGTGCCAGCAGTTTGATACCGGCTAGCGGGAGACGAAACATTCAGTACTTC.